Below, one T cell receptor (beta chain) is given with its context. Its cognate antigen is unknown. Indicated time point: late sampling 161 to 241 days after vaccination in a few convalescent patients. Treatment indicated: approximately nine-day PBMC culture with coronavirus spike peptide pools or control peptides (ViraFEST assay). The Oncomine TCR Beta short-read assay sequenced DNA from cultured CD4+ T cells. TCRdb recomputed calls from the PCR reads with MiXCR, one row per CDR3 protein. The table lists approximately 22,000 distinct CDR3 sequences, approximately 40% of them singletons. Germline V gene lookup returns CDR1 SNHLY and CDR2 FYNNEI. Germline trimming cut 7 bases from V and 7 bases from J; bases unmatched to any gene: 5. CDR3 size: 13 residues. This sample was included in a study of vaccination and CD4 T cells after COVID-19.

The material was CD4+ T cells from blood, cultured in vitro, obtained about 7 months after SARS-CoV-2 vaccination. The chain carries TRBV2 and TRBJ2-7, with 12 bases fitting TRBD2. This sequence originates from a human donor who had recovered from COVID-19. The CDR3 nucleotides read TGTGCCAGCAAACCTAGCGGGAGGGGTGAGCAGTACTTC. This encodes CASKPSGRGEQYF.